This TCR beta chain was recovered during a study of blood T cells in healthy people across ages. Germline lookup yields CDR1 SGHAT and CDR2 FQNNGV. The CDR3 is made up of 14 amino acids. V shed 0 bases and J shed 8 bases, with 8 bases lying between them. About this clonotype: Its target is not known.

Regarding the study as a whole: Per million T cells, the diversity of TCR beta decreased roughly linearly as age advanced. Leaving the PBMCs unsorted stopped any conclusive comparison of naive versus antigen-experienced cells.

Through a sample-barcoded 5' primer and a J-beta primer mix, a second PCR was run for about 6 to 12 cycles. Each cDNA was tagged by a template-switch adaptor containing 12 random nucleotides. Every sample returned 2.5 million or more CDR3-containing paired-end reads. One entry per CDR3 protein results from TCRdb running MiXCR on the 5' RACE reads. The top ten clones hold roughly 22% of a sample with some 690,000 distinct CDR3 sequences, roughly 20% of them seen once. The TCR originated in a man in his sixties or seventies in good health. The chain recombines TRBV11-2 with TRBJ1-6; D remains ambiguous. Sequencing was performed on blood. The CDR3 loop is CASSLERKDSPLHF. The CDR3 DNA reads TGTGCCAGCAGCTTAGAGAGGAAGGATTCACCCCTCCACTTT.